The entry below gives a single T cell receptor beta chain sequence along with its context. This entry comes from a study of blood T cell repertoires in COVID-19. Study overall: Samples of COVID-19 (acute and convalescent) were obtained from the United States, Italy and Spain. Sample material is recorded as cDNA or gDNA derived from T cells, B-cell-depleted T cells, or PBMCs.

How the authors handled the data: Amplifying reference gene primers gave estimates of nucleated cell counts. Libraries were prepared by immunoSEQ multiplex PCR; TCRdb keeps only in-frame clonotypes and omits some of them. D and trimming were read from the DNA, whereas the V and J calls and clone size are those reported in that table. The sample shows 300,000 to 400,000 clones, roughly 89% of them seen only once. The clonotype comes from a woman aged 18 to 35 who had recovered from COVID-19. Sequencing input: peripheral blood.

The CDR3 is CASSFGQGAGETQYF. CDR3 sequence (DNA): TGTGCCAGCAGCTTCGGACAGGGGGCCGGAGAGACCCAGTACTTC. The rearrangement joins TRBV7-9 to TRBJ2-5; 11 positions match TRBD1. V shed 3 bases and J 4 bases; nucleotides not matched to a gene: 4. Per germline, CDR1 SEHNR and CDR2 FQNEAQ (reference sequence). This CDR3 comprises 15 residues.